These T cell receptor beta chains were read from a single sample in a study of T cell responses to AZD1222 COVID-19 vaccine. Assay used: immunoSEQ multiplex PCR; TCRdb lists only in-frame clones, some missing. This table has under 140,000 clones, about 94% appearing once. The source material was peripheral blood, sampled 28 days after the second AZD1222 dose. Receptors originate from an adult who received the AZD1222 COVID-19 vaccine. Both conserved end residues are part of each CDR3. A D gene is named only where the DNA matches it firmly. A row's size may be missing; if present it is once, few, many or a size class.

abundance	v_gene	d_gene	j_gene	CDR3nt	CDR3aa
.	TRBV19	.	TRBJ2-5	TGTGCCAGTAGTAGGTCAGGGTCGGGTGGTAACCAAGAGACCCAGTACTTC	CASSRSGSGGNQETQYF
.	TRBV4-1	.	TRBJ1-2	TGCGCCAGCAGCCAAGTGTCAGCTAACTATGGCTACACCTTC	CASSQVSANYGYTF
.	TRBV10-3	.	TRBJ1-2	TGTGCCATCAGTGAAATCGGGGGCTATGGCTACACCTTC	CAISEIGGYGYTF
.	TRBV2	.	TRBJ2-7	TGTGCCAGCGAGAACCTTAGCTCCTACGAGCAGTACTTC	CASENLSSYEQYF
.	TRBV19	.	TRBJ1-5	TGTGCCAGTTCCGACGGGGGATTGTCTCAGCCCCAGCATTTT	CASSDGGLSQPQHF
.	TRBV5-6	.	TRBJ1-2	TGTGCCAGCAGCTTGATACAGGACAACACCTTC	CASSLIQDNTF
once	TRBV29-1	TRBD1	TRBJ1-2	TGCAGCGTTAGACCGGGACAGGAAAACTATGGCTACACCTTC	CSVRPGQENYGYTF
.	TRBV6-5	TRBD2	TRBJ2-3	TGTGCCAGCAGTTACAACGGGGGGGCCGTAGATACGCAGTATTTT	CASSYNGGAVDTQYF
.	TRBV6-5	.	TRBJ1-2	TGTGCCACTACAGGGACGGATGGCTACACCTTC	CATTGTDGYTF
once	TRBV28	.	TRBJ2-3	TGTGCCAGCACCTCGCACCTATACTCCACAGATACGCAGTATTTT	CASTSHLYSTDTQYF
.	TRBV24-1	.	TRBJ2-1	TGTGCCACCAGTGGAGCGGGCAATGAGCAGTTCTTC	CATSGAGNEQFF
.	TRBV7-9	.	TRBJ1-1	TGTGCCAGCAGTACCACCCGGATGAGGACTGAAGCTTTCTTT	CASSTTRMRTEAFF
.	TRBV3-1/TRBV3-2	.	TRBJ2-5	TGTGCCAGCACACTCAGTCGGCCTCCTCAAGAGACCCAGTACTTC	CASTLSRPPQETQYF
.	TRBV27	.	TRBJ1-6	TGTGCCAGCAGTTTATCCGGGTTCGCAGGATCACCCCTCCACTTT	CASSLSGFAGSPLHF
.	TRBV6-5	.	TRBJ1-2	TGTGCCAGCAGTTTACAGGGTGATGGCTACACCTTC	CASSLQGDGYTF
.	TRBV3-1/TRBV3-2	.	TRBJ1-3	TGTGCCAGCAGCCAATCGGAGATTGGAAACACCATATATTTT	CASSQSEIGNTIYF
.	TRBV27	TRBD1	TRBJ1-1	TGTGCCAGCAGTTTTAATTCCAGGGGGGGATGCCTCTTT	CASSFNSRGGCLF
.	TRBV10-3	TRBD1	TRBJ2-2	TGTGCCATCAGTAAGGGACAGGTTCTCACCGGGGAGCTGTTTTTT	CAISKGQVLTGELFF
.	TRBV7-9	.	TRBJ1-2	TGTGCCAGCAGCTTTTCGATGGGGGGAATAGGCTACACCTTC	CASSFSMGGIGYTF
.	TRBV9	TRBD1	TRBJ2-2	TGTGCCAGCAGCCCTTCGGGACAGACCTACACCGGGGAGCTGTTTTTT	CASSPSGQTYTGELFF
once	TRBV21-1	.	TRBJ1-1	TGTGCCAGCAGCAAAGGAGGGTTACGTATGGGGAACACTGAAGCTTTCTTT	CASSKGGLRMGNTEAFF
.	TRBV6-5	.	TRBJ2-7	TGTGCCAGTAGACCGGGACTCGGCGAGCAGTACTTC	CASRPGLGEQYF
.	TRBV7-9	.	TRBJ2-5	TGTGCCAGCAGCTTAGAACCTCCGGGAGCCACGGAGACCCAGTACTTC	CASSLEPPGATETQYF
.	TRBV19	.	TRBJ1-2	TGTGCCAGTAGTATAGATGGAACAGGGCGGTATGGCTACACCTTC	CASSIDGTGRYGYTF
.	TRBV6-5	.	TRBJ1-4	TGTGCCAGCAGGGGAGGGGCAACTAATGAAAAACTGTTTTTT	CASRGGATNEKLFF
.	TRBV5-1	.	TRBJ1-5	TGCGCCAGCAGCTTGGTGGGGGACGAGCCCCAGCATTTT	CASSLVGDEPQHF
.	TRBV27	TRBD2	TRBJ2-3	TGTGCCAGCCAGTTTCTGCCGGGACTAGCGGGGGGGCCAACAGATACGCAGTATTTT	CASQFLPGLAGGPTDTQYF
once	TRBV5-4	.	TRBJ2-7	TGTGCCAGCAGCTTAGCAGCGGCCTCCTACGAGCAGTACTTC	CASSLAAASYEQYF
.	TRBV6-5	.	TRBJ1-2	TGTGCCAGCAGGATCAGGGCCCACTATGGCTACACCTTC	CASRIRAHYGYTF
.	TRBV4-1	TRBD2	TRBJ2-5	TGCGCCAGCAGCCTTAGACTAGCGGGAGGAGAGACCCAGTACTTC	CASSLRLAGGETQYF
.	TRBV11-1	TRBD1	TRBJ2-1	TGTGCCAGCAGCCGACAGGGGTACAATGAGCAGTTCTTC	CASSRQGYNEQFF
.	TRBV6-2/TRBV6-3	.	TRBJ1-2	TGTGCCAGCAGTTACGGGCCGTATGGCTACACCTTC	CASSYGPYGYTF
few	TRBV25-1	.	TRBJ1-6	TGTGCCAGCAGTGAATTGAGGAATTCACCCCTCCACTTT	CASSELRNSPLHF